Following are 18 T cell receptor beta chains from one sample sequenced in a study of blood T cell repertoires in COVID-19. The data were produced by immunoSEQ multiplex PCR, yet TCRdb's version contains in-frame clones alone and is incomplete. Here the sample spans 90,000 or so clones, about 86% being singletons. The sample comprised peripheral blood. These receptors were obtained from a man older than 75 with active or convalescent COVID-19.

The genes are TRBV10-3 and TRBJ2-7, with D possibly TRBD1 on 6 matching bases. The CDR3 totals 14 residues. V was clipped by 2 bases and J by 1 base, with 9 bases between them. From germline, CDR1 is ENHRY and CDR2 SYGVKD. The CDR3 loop is CAISEVQGSYEQYF. CDR3 coding DNA: TGTGCCATCAGTGAGGTTCAGGGGTCCTACGAGCAGTACTTC.

This clone was detected a few times. V gene TRBV7-9 combines with J gene TRBJ2-7; possible D gene TRBD2, 5 bases. Germline values: CDR1 SEHNR, CDR2 FQNEAQ (reference sequence). This CDR3 is 15 amino acids long. The ends were cut back, 5 bases at V and 1 base at J, with 15 bases in the middle. In DNA, the CDR3 is TGTGCCAGCAGCCACGGAGGACTTTTTTCCTACGAGCAGTACTTC. Encoded protein: CASSHGGLFSYEQYF.

For the CDR3, the DNA is TGTGCCAGCAGCTCCCCATGGGGCGCCGCCAAAAACATTCAGTACTTC. This encodes CASSSPWGAAKNIQYF. V is TRBV7-6 and J is TRBJ2-4; possibly TRBD1 for D (5 bases). CDR3 size: 16 residues. V lost 4 bases, J lost 1 base, and 14 bases lay in between. In germline, CDR1 is SGHVS, CDR2 FNYEAQ.

This sequence joins TRBV4-3 and TRBJ1-2; the match to TRBD1 covers 7 bases. CDR1 LGHNA and CDR2 YSLEER come from the germline V gene. The ends lost 0 bases at V and 5 bases at J; junction bases unmatched: 6. The CDR3 contains 15 residues. The CDR3 nucleotides read TGCGCCAGCAGCCAAGATAGGAGCAGGGGGTATGGCTACACCTTC. Its translation: CASSQDRSRGYGYTF.

The chain employs TRBV5-5 and TRBJ1-4, with 9 bases matching TRBD1. J gave up 0 bases and V 4 bases, and 10 bases lay outside the gene matches. This CDR3 has 18 residues. CDR1 and CDR2 (germline): SGHKS, YYEKEE (reference sequence). The CDR3 DNA follows: TGTGCCAGCAGCGCACAGGGGGCCCTACTTGCAACTAATGAAAAACTGTTTTTT. Amino acid sequence: CASSAQGALLATNEKLFF.

The J gene is TRBJ1-2, the V gene TRBV7-9; 7 bases line up with TRBD1. The V and J ends lost 5 bases and 4 bases, in that order; junction bases with no gene match: 7. CDR1 is SEHNR and CDR2 is FQNEAQ in the germline V gene (reference sequence). The CDR3 is made up of 14 amino acids. The CDR3 DNA is TGTGCCAGCAGCACCGACGGGACAGTCTATGGCTACACCTTC. It translates to CASSTDGTVYGYTF.

This chain uses TRBV29-1 with TRBJ1-1, with TRBD1 identical over 7 bases. The CDR3 covers 14 residues. V lost 0 bases to trimming and J lost 10 bases; unmatched junction nucleotides: 11. The V gene's germline CDR1 is SQVTM and CDR2 ANQGSEA. The CDR3 DNA reads TGCAGCGTTGAAGATCTTACCAGGGGGAGAGGAGCTTTCTTT. Its protein is CSVEDLTRGRGAFF.

CDR3 loop: CAWSVILGPDEKLFF. In DNA, the CDR3 is TGTGCCTGGAGTGTAATCTTGGGGCCGGATGAAAAACTGTTTTTT. J is TRBJ1-4 and V is TRBV30, with D tentatively TRBD1 (5 bases). The V and J ends lost 0 bases and 6 bases respectively, with 14 bases between them. There are 15 residues in the CDR3. Germline CDR1 is GTSNPN and CDR2 is SVGIG (reference sequence). The full variable domain, with the rest looked up from reference TRBV30 and TRBJ1-4, is SQTIHQWPATLVQPVGSPLSLECTVEGTSNPNLYWYRQAAGRGLQLLFYSVGIGQISSEVPQNLSASRPQDRQFILSSKKLLLSDSGFYLCAWSVILGPDEKLFFGSGTQLSVL.

The chain uses TRBV29-1 and TRBJ2-3; 9 nucleotides align to TRBD1. With V trimmed by 5 bases and J by 4 bases, 10 bases remained unmatched. Germline assignment: CDR1 SQVTM and CDR2 ANQGSEA. This CDR3 region has 15 residues. CDR3 residues: CSVTLRTGAADTQYF. The CDR3, as DNA: TGCAGCGTTACCCTGAGGACAGGGGCAGCAGATACGCAGTATTTT.

The V gene is TRBV11-3, the J gene TRBJ2-2; D remains unclear. Per the germline V gene, CDR1 is SGHNT and CDR2 is YENEEA. This CDR3 is 13 amino acids long. Trimming left V 5 bases short and J 7 bases short, with 11 bases between. The CDR3 nucleotides read TGTGCCAGCAGCCCAAATCGGGTCGGGGAGCTGTTTTTT. Translation gives CASSPNRVGELFF.

V and J are TRBV6-5 and TRBJ2-7; 10 nucleotides agree with TRBD1. Trimming cost V 6 bases and J 2 bases; bases outside gene matches: 4. Germline V CDR1 and CDR2: MNHEY, SVGAGI. This CDR3 is built from 14 residues. In DNA, the CDR3 is TGTGCCAGCAGCCGGGACAGGGGAGCCTACGAGCAGTACTTC. This codes for CASSRDRGAYEQYF.

The V call is TRBV5-6, the J call TRBJ2-3, with 7 bases aligning to TRBD2. Germline V lookup: CDR1 SGHDT, CDR2 YYEEEE. The CDR3 contains 16 residues. Trimming removed 4 bases from V and 2 bases from J; junction bases left unmatched: 10. CDR3 DNA: TGTGCCAGCAGCCCAAGGACTAGGGAAATCACAGATACGCAGTATTTT. Translation: CASSPRTREITDTQYF.

This chain uses TRBV10-3 with TRBJ2-1, with TRBD2 matching 7 bases. Trimming cost V 6 bases and J 5 bases; bases outside gene matches: 7. The CDR3 totals 14 residues. CDR1 ENHRY and CDR2 SYGVKD come from the germline V gene. Written as DNA, the CDR3 is TGTGCCATCAGGCGGACTAGTGGCGACAATGAGCAGTTCTTC. It yields the protein CAIRRTSGDNEQFF.

This chain uses TRBV7-2 with TRBJ2-5; TRBD1 is a possible D gene (6 bases). This CDR3 spans 14 amino acids. Trimming removed 2 bases from V and 4 bases from J, with 11 bases in between. In germline, CDR1 is SGHTA, CDR2 FQGNSA. CDR3 sequence: CASSLSGVRETQYF. The CDR3 nucleotides read TGTGCCAGCAGCTTATCAGGGGTCCGAGAGACCCAGTACTTC.

The chain recombines TRBV4-3 with TRBJ2-1, with 9 nucleotides matching TRBD2. The V gene's germline CDR1 is LGHNA and CDR2 YSLEER. The V segment lost 4 bases and the J segment 6 bases; nucleotides outside the gene matches: 10. The CDR3 has 16 amino acids. CDR3: CASSLLSGSDSNEQFF. The CDR3 DNA is TGCGCCAGCAGCCTCCTTAGCGGGAGCGACTCCAATGAGCAGTTCTTC.

The chain couples TRBV2 to TRBJ1-1; TRBD1 agrees at 8 bases. In germline, CDR1 is SNHLY, CDR2 FYNNEI. CDR3 length: 12 amino acids. With V trimmed by 4 bases and J by 7 bases, 2 bases remained unmatched. Here the CDR3 DNA reads TGTGCCAGCAGTGTACAGGGGGTTGAAGCTTTCTTT. Its translation: CASSVQGVEAFF.

This chain uses TRBV2 with TRBJ2-3; D call uncertain. V was cut by 8 bases and J by 5 bases, with 8 bases left in between. This CDR3 region has 11 residues. Looked up from germline, CDR1 is SNHLY and CDR2 is FYNNEI. CDR3 sequence: CASRYGDTQYF. CDR3 in DNA: TGTGCCAGCCGGTATGGAGATACGCAGTATTTT.

The V and J genes are TRBV30 and TRBJ2-2; 7 bases agree with TRBD2. After removal of 3 bases from V and 0 bases from J, the junction contained 4 bases not matched to a gene. Looked up from germline, CDR1 is GTSNPN and CDR2 is SVGIG (reference sequence). This CDR3 region has 15 residues. CDR3 loop: CAWRSSGTNTGELFF. CDR3 bases: TGTGCCTGGAGGTCTAGCGGTACGAACACCGGGGAGCTGTTTTTT.